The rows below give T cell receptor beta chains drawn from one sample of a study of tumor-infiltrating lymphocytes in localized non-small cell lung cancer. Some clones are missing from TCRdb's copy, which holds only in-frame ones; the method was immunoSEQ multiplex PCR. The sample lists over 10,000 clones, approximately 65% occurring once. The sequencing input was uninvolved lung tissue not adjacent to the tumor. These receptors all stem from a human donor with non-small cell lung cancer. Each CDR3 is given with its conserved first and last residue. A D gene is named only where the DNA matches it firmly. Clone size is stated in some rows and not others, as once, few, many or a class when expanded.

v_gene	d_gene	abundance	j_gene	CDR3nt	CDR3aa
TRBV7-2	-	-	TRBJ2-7	TGTGCCAGCAGCTTAGCCCCCCAGGGGTCGATCTACGAGCAGTACTTC	CASSLAPQGSIYEQYF
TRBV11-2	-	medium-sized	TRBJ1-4	TGTGCCAGCAGCCTGGACATGGCTAATGAAAAACTGTTTTTT	CASSLDMANEKLFF
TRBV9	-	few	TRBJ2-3	TGTGCCAGCAGCGTAGGGTTCCGAAACACAGATACGCAGTATTTT	CASSVGFRNTDTQYF
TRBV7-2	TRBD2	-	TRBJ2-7	TGTGCCAGCAGCTCCACTAGCGGGAGGTACGAGCAGTACTTC	CASSSTSGRYEQYF
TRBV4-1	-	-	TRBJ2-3	TGCGCCAGCAGCCAAGAATCCGCAGCTAGCACAGATACGCAGTATTTT	CASSQESAASTDTQYF
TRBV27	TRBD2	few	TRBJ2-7	TGTGCCAGCAGCCGCGCCGGACTAGCGGGGGCCTACGAGCAGTACTTC	CASSRAGLAGAYEQYF
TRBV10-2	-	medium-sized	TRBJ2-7	TGCGCCAGCAGCCTAAACTACGAGCAGTACTTC	CASSLNYEQYF
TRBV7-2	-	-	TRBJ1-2	TGTGCCAGCAGCCCAGGATCTGCTAACTATGGCTACACCTTC	CASSPGSANYGYTF
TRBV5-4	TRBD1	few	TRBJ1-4	TGTGCCAGCAGCCCAAGACAGGGGGGTAATGAAAAACTGTTTTTT	CASSPRQGGNEKLFF
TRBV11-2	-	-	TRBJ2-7	TGTGCCAGCAGCTTAGACCGACCTCACGAGCAGTACTTC	CASSLDRPHEQYF
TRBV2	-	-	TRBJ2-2	TGTGCCAGCAGTGAGGCGGGTTCGAACACCGGGGAGCTGTTTTTT	CASSEAGSNTGELFF
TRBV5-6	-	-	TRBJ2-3	TGTGCCAGCAGCTTTGGCGCTCTTATTAGCACAGATACGCAGTATTTT	CASSFGALISTDTQYF
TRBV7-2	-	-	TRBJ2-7	TGTGCCAGCAGCCTTGGTGGTTGGCGCGCGGCCGACGAGCAGTACTTC	CASSLGGWRAADEQYF
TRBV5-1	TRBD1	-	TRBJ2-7	TGCGCCAGCAGCTCCGGGACAGGGGACTACGAGCAGTACTTC	CASSSGTGDYEQYF
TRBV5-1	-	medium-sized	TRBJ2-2	TGCGCCAGCAGCTTGGAAATGAACACCGGGGAGCTGTTTTTT	CASSLEMNTGELFF
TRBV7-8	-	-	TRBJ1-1	TGTGCCAGCAGCTTAGTACAGATGAACACTGAAGCTTTCTTT	CASSLVQMNTEAFF
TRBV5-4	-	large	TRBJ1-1	TGTGCCAGCAGCAGCTCCGGGACCACTGAAGCTTTCTTT	CASSSSGTTEAFF
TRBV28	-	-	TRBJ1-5	TGTGCCAGCAGTTTAGGTGGCTGGCGGGGAGATAGCAATCAGCCCCAGCATTTT	CASSLGGWRGDSNQPQHF
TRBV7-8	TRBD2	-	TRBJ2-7	TGTGCCACGCAATTAGTGACTAGCGGGAGCTCCTACGAGCAGTACTTC	CATQLVTSGSSYEQYF
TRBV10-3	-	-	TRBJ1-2	TGTGCCATCAGTGAGTCTCAAGGGATAGGGCTAGGCGGCTACACCTTC	CAISESQGIGLGGYTF
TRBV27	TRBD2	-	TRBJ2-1	TGTGCCAGCAGTTTTTTGCGGGAGGGCCCAGATGAGCAGTTCTTC	CASSFLREGPDEQFF
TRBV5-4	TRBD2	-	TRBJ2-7	TGTGCCAGCAGCCCGGGAGGCTACGAGCAGTACTTC	CASSPGGYEQYF
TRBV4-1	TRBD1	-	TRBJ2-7	TGCGCCAGCAGCCAAGGGACAGGGCGCTACGAGCAGTACTTC	CASSQGTGRYEQYF
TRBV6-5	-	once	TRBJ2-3	TGTGCCAGCAGCGCGCGGCTCACAGATACGCAGTATTTT	CASSARLTDTQYF
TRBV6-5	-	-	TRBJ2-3	TGTGCCAGCAGTTACTCCGGACTCACAGATACGCAGTATTTT	CASSYSGLTDTQYF
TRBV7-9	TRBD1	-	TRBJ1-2	TGTGCCAGCAGCCCGGCTTGGGACAGGGCTGGCTACACCTTC	CASSPAWDRAGYTF
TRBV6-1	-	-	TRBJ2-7	TGTGCCAGCAGTGAAGGCTGGGGACGGTACGAGCAGTACTTC	CASSEGWGRYEQYF
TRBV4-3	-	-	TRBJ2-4	TGCGCCAGCAGCCAAGACCCCACCCGGTGGGACATTCAGTACTTC	CASSQDPTRWDIQYF
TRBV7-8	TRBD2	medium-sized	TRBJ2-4	TGTGCCAGCAGCATAACCCGGGACTACGGTAACATTCAGTACTTC	CASSITRDYGNIQYF
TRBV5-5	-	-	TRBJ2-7	TGTGCCAGCAGCTCGGACAGAGAAGCCTCCTACGAGCAGTACTTC	CASSSDREASYEQYF
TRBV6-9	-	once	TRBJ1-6	TGTGCCAGCAGTCTGAGGGCAGGCTCACCCCTCCACTTT	CASSLRAGSPLHF
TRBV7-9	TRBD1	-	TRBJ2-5	TGTGCCAGCAGCCAATCAGGGGGTAAGGCGACCCAGTACTTC	CASSQSGGKATQYF
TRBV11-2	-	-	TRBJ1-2	TGTGCCAGCAGCTTACCGGGACGGAACTATGGCTACACCTTC	CASSLPGRNYGYTF
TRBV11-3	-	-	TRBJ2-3	TGTGCCAGCAGCTTAGCTAGCACAGATACGCAGTATTTT	CASSLASTDTQYF
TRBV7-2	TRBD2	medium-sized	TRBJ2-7	TGTGCCAGCAGCTTAGGACTAGCGGGAGGCGAGCAGTACTTC	CASSLGLAGGEQYF
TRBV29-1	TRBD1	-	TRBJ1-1	TGCAGCGTTGAATTGGACAGGGTAGGCACTGAAGCTTTCTTT	CSVELDRVGTEAFF
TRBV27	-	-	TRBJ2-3	TGTGCCAGCAGCCTAGTATCTAGCACAGATACGCAGTATTTT	CASSLVSSTDTQYF
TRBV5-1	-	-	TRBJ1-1	TGCGCCAGCAGCGTCGGGCCAATTGGGGGAACCCCTGAAGCTTTCTTT	CASSVGPIGGTPEAFF
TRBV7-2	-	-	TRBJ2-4	TGTGCCAGCAGCTTAGGACATAAGGGGAACATTCAGTACTTC	CASSLGHKGNIQYF
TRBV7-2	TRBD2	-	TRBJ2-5	TGTGCCAGCAGCCCAACCGGGCGGGGGGGTGGGGAGACCCAGTACTTC	CASSPTGRGGGETQYF
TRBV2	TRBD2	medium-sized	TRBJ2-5	TGTGCCAGCAGTCACAACGGACTAGCACAGAAAGAGACCCAGTACTTC	CASSHNGLAQKETQYF
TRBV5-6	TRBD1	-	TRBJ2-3	TGTGCCAGCAGCTTCGGGACAGGAACGACAGATACGCAGTATTTT	CASSFGTGTTDTQYF
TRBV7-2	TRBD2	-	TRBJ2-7	TGTGCCAGCAGCTCCGATATAAGGGACTACCCCTACGAGCAGTACTTC	CASSSDIRDYPYEQYF
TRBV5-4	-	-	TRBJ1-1	TGTGCCAGCAGCCCGATGGGGGCTGAAGCTTTCTTT	CASSPMGAEAFF
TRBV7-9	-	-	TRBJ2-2	TGTGCCAGCAGCGTGCAGGGTTCAGCCGGGGAGCTGTTTTTT	CASSVQGSAGELFF
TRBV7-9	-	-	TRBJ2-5	TGTGCCAGCAGCTTGATAGGCCCGGGACTCTCATCCCAGTACTTC	CASSLIGPGLSSQYF
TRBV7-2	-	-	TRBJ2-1	TGTGCCAGCATCCGCACTAGCCCGGGATACAATGAGCAGTTCTTC	CASIRTSPGYNEQFF
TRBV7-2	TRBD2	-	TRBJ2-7	TGTGCCAGCAGCTCTTTCCCTAGCGGCTACGAGCAGTACTTC	CASSSFPSGYEQYF
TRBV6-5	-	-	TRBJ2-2	TGTGCCAGCAGTGTTAGCGGAGACACCGGGGAGCTGTTTTTT	CASSVSGDTGELFF
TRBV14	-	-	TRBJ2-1	TGTGCCAGCAGCCAACAATCGTGGGCAAGGGAGCAGTTCTTC	CASSQQSWAREQFF
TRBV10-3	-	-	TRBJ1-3	TGTGCCATCAAAGGGGCCCTAGACTCTGGAAACACCATATATTTT	CAIKGALDSGNTIYF
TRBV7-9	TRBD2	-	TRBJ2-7	TGTGCCAGCAGCACCCGGGCGGGAGTTAGGTACGAGCAGTACTTC	CASSTRAGVRYEQYF
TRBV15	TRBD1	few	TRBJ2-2	TGTGCCACCAGCAAGGGACAGGGGATCGGGGAGCTGTTTTTT	CATSKGQGIGELFF
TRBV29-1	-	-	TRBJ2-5	TGCAGCGTTAATTTAGTGTCCGGGGCCCAAGAGACCCAGTACTTC	CSVNLVSGAQETQYF
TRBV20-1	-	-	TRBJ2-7	TGCAGTGCCAGAAGGGTCCACGAGCAGTACTTC	CSARRVHEQYF
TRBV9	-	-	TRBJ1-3	TGTGCCAGCAGCGTAGTGGATGGAAACACCATATATTTT	CASSVVDGNTIYF
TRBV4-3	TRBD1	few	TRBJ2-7	TGCGCCAGCAGCCAAGAGACAGGGGGACCCTACGAGCAGTACTTC	CASSQETGGPYEQYF
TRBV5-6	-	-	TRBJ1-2	TGTGCCAGCAGCTTGCTCGACGGTAACTATGGCTACACCTTC	CASSLLDGNYGYTF
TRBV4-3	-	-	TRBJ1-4	TGCGCCAGCAGCCAAGTCATGGGTGAAAAACTGTTTTTT	CASSQVMGEKLFF
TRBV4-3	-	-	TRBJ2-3	TGCGCCAGCAGCCAAGAGACAGCGTATACGCAGTATTTT	CASSQETAYTQYF